Below are 15 T cell receptor beta chains sequenced from a single sample in a study of glioma-infiltrating T cells after dendritic cell vaccination. Clones were sequenced by immunoSEQ multiplex PCR, and TCRdb holds only the in-frame ones, with some missing. Seen here are roughly 3,000 clones, about 75% observed once, and the top ten hold roughly 4.4%. Specimen: tumor tissue, collected before dendritic cell vaccination. Receptors were obtained from a human donor with glioblastoma.

This chain connects TRBV18 to TRBJ2-7, with 8 bases that match TRBD1. The CDR3 is made up of 14 amino acids. Germline lookup yields CDR1 KGHSH and CDR2 LQKENI. The junction had 10 bases not matched to a gene; V was cut back by 8 bases and J by 4 bases. Written as DNA, the CDR3 is TGTGCCAGCGCCCGACAGGGGAATTATTACGAGCAGTACTTC. Translation: CASARQGNYYEQYF.

V usage is TRBV7-3 and J usage is TRBJ2-3, with TRBD1 identical over 9 bases. Germline CDR1 and CDR2: SGHTA and FQGTGA. This CDR3 has 17 residues. After removal of 5 bases from V and 5 bases from J, the junction contained 14 bases not matched to a gene. The CDR3 sequence is CASSPMALLGQGDTQYF. In DNA form, the CDR3 reads TGTGCCAGCAGCCCGATGGCTTTGTTGGGACAGGGAGATACGCAGTATTTT.

The genes are TRBV11-2 and TRBJ1-6; D is unclear. The ends were cut back, 3 bases at V and 4 bases at J, with 13 bases in the middle. CDR3 size: 16 residues. The germline V gene encodes CDR1 SGHAT and CDR2 FQNNGV. This CDR3 reads CASSFGWARYNSPLHF. CDR3 DNA sequence: TGTGCCAGCAGCTTCGGATGGGCCCGATATAATTCACCCCTCCACTTT.

The V gene is TRBV11-3, the J gene TRBJ1-4; tentative D call: TRBD1 (5 bases). Germline lookup yields CDR1 SGHNT and CDR2 YENEEA. The ends were cut back, 1 base at V and 8 bases at J, with 11 bases in the middle. CDR3 length: 14 amino acids. CDR3 in amino acids: CASSLGGQVEKLFF. DNA of the CDR3: TGTGCCAGCAGCTTAGGGGGCCAGGTGGAAAAACTGTTTTTT.

The chain links TRBV6-5 to TRBJ2-3; 9 bases align to TRBD2. The J segment lost 3 bases and the V segment lost 4 bases, leaving 5 bases of the junction unmatched. The CDR3 length is 15 residues. Germline CDR1 MNHEY, CDR2 SVGAGI. The CDR3, as DNA: TGTGCCAGCAGTTTTCAGCGGGGGGAAACAGATACGCAGTATTTT. It encodes CASSFQRGETDTQYF.

The chain has TRBV9 and TRBJ1-5, with 9 bases aligning to TRBD1. The germline V gene has CDR1 SGDLS and CDR2 YYNGEE. Trimming cost V 3 bases and J 5 bases; bases outside gene matches: 3. This CDR3 contains 14 residues. CDR3: CASSEGTGYQPQHF. The CDR3 DNA reads TGTGCCAGCAGCGAGGGGACAGGGTATCAGCCCCAGCATTTT.

This clone was observed a single time. The chain recombines TRBV4-2 with TRBJ1-5; D gene unclear. V lost 1 base to trimming and J lost 2 bases, with 12 bases between them. Germline V gene sequence: CDR1 LGHNA, CDR2 YNFKEQ. CDR3 size: 16 residues. In DNA, the CDR3 is TGTGCCAGCAGCCAAGCCCCCGGGGTGGGCAATCAGCCCCAGCATTTT. Encoded protein: CASSQAPGVGNQPQHF.

The rearrangement joins TRBV5-1 to TRBJ2-1; no clear D. V shed 4 bases and J shed 5 bases, with 7 bases lying between them. This CDR3 is 12 amino acids long. Germline V gene data show CDR1 as SGHRS and CDR2 as YFSETQ. CDR3 bases: TGCGCCAGCAGCCTGTCGGACAATGAGCAGTTCTTC. Protein: CASSLSDNEQFF.

This clone was observed a few times. This chain links TRBV28 with TRBJ1-2; D is possibly TRBD1 (5 bases). V was trimmed by 4 bases and J by 6 bases, leaving 24 bases between them. This CDR3 has 17 amino acids. In germline, CDR1 is MDHEN, CDR2 SYDVKM. CDR3 residues: CASSSLQPHLPGHGYTF. As DNA, the CDR3 is TGTGCCAGCAGTTCCTTACAACCCCATCTGCCAGGGCATGGCTACACCTTC.

This sequence joins TRBV28 and TRBJ1-5; 8 positions agree with TRBD1. Germline CDR1 is MDHEN and CDR2 is SYDVKM. Losses at the gene ends were 5 bases for V and 6 bases for J; bases not matched to a gene: 9. The CDR3 consists of 15 residues. The CDR3 nucleotides are TGTGCCAGCAGTCTACGACAGGGGTATGGTCAGCCCCAGCATTTT. Its protein product is CASSLRQGYGQPQHF.

This chain joins TRBV30 and TRBJ1-1; possible D gene TRBD1, 6 bases. Germline values: CDR1 GTSNPN, CDR2 SVGIG (reference sequence). The CDR3 extends over 12 amino acids. Deletions cut 8 bases from V and 5 bases from J, with 15 bases between. CDR3 sequence reads: CAVSQGWTEAFF. The DNA for the CDR3 is TGTGCCGTATCGCAGGGGTGGACTGAAGCTTTCTTT.

CDR3 in DNA: TGTGCCAGCAGCTTGGTTCCAGGACCGGGGTTGTCTGAAGCTTTCTTT. Translating it yields CASSLVPGPGLSEAFF. The chain combines TRBV5-6 with TRBJ1-1, with no clear D. The CDR3 totals 16 residues. Germline-derived CDR1 and CDR2 are SGHDT and YYEEEE. V gave up 0 bases and J gave up 6 bases, with 18 bases separating them.

The J gene is TRBJ2-1, the V gene TRBV25-1, with 13 positions matching TRBD2. Looked up from germline, CDR1 is MGHDK and CDR2 is SYGVNS. J gave up 0 bases and V 2 bases, and 4 bases lay outside the gene matches. This CDR3 is 18 amino acids long. The CDR3 DNA reads as TGTGCCAGCAGTGAACCGGGGACTAGCGGGAACTCCTACAATGAGCAGTTCTTC. This sequence encodes CASSEPGTSGNSYNEQFF.

V gene TRBV9 combines with J gene TRBJ2-5, with a possible D match to TRBD2 (7 bases). V was trimmed by 0 bases and J by 9 bases, leaving 18 bases between them. The CDR3 has 15 amino acids. Germline V gives CDR1 SGDLS, CDR2 YYNGEE. The DNA for the CDR3 is TGTGCCAGCAGCGTAGAGGGGGGGCTGACTGGCGCCCAGTACTTC. This codes for CASSVEGGLTGAQYF. The entire variable domain, with the rest obtained from reference TRBV9 and TRBJ2-5, is as follows: DSGVTQTPKHLITATGQRVTLRCSPRSGDLSVYWYQQSLDQGLQFLIQYYNGEERAKGNILERFSAQQFPDLHSELNLSSLELGDSALYFCASSVEGGLTGAQYFGPGTRLLVL.

The rearrangement joins TRBV11-2 to TRBJ2-5, with 9 bases that match TRBD1. This CDR3 comprises 15 residues. Germline CDR1 reads SGHAT; CDR2 reads FQNNGV. V was clipped by 3 bases and J by 5 bases; unmatched bases: 7. This CDR3 is CASSLGTGWRETQYF. In nucleotides, the CDR3 is TGTGCCAGCAGCTTGGGGACAGGGTGGAGGGAGACCCAGTACTTC.